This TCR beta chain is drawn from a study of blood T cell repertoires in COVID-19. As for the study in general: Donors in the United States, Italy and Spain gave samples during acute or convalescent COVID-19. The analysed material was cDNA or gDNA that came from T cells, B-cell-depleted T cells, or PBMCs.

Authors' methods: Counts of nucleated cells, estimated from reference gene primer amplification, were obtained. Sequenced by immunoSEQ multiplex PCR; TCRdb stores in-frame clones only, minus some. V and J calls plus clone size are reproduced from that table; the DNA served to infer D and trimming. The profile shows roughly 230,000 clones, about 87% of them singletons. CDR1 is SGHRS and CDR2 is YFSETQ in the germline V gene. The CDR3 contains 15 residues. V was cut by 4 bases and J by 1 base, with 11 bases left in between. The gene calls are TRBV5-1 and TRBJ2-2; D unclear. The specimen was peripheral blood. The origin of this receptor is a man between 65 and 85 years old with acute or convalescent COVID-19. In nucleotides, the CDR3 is TGCGCCAGCAGCCCCGGTGCAGGGAACACCGGGGAGCTGTTTTTT. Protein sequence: CASSPGAGNTGELFF.